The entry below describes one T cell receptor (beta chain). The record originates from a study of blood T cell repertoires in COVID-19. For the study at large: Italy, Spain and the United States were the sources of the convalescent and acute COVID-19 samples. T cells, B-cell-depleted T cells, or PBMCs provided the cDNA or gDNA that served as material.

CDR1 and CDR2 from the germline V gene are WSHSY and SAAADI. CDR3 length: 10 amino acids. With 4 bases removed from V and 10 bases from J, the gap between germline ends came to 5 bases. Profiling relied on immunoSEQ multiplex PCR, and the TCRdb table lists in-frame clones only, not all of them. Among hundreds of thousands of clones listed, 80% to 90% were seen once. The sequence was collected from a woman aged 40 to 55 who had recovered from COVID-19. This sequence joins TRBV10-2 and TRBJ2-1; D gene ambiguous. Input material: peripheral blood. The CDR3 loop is CASSAGEQFF. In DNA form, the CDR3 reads TGCGCCAGCAGTGCCGGGGAGCAGTTCTTC.